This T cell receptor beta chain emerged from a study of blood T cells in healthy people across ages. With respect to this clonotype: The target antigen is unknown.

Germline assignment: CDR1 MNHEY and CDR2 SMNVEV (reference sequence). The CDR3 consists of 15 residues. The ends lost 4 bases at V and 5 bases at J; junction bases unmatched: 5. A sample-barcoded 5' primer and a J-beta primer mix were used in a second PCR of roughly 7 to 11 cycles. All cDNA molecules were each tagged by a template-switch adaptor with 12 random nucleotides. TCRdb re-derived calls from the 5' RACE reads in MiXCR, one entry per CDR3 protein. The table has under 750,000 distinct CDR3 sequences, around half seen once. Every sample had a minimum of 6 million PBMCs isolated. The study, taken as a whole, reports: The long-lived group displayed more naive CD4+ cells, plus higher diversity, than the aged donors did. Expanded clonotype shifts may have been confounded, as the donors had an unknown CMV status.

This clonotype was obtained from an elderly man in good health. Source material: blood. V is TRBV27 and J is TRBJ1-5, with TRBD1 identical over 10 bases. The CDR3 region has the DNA TGTGCCAGCAGTTCCCACGGACAGGGGGATCAGCCCCAGCATTTT. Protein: CASSSHGQGDQPQHF.